A selection of T cell receptor beta chains follows, all from one sample in a study of blood T cell repertoires in COVID-19. Sequenced by immunoSEQ multiplex PCR; TCRdb stores in-frame clones only, minus some. The sample has 210,000 or so clones; 70% to 90% are singletons. Sequencing used peripheral blood. All receptors come from a woman aged 18-29 years who had recovered from COVID-19. The CDR3 runs from the conserved cysteine through the conserved F or W. D genes are given only for firm matches. Size is stated for part of the rows, as once, few or many counts, or as a class when the clone is expanded.

CASSYSTIGGEGYTF TGTGCCAGCAGTTACTCCACGATAGGGGGGGAGGGCTACACCTTC TRBV6-5 15 NA NA TRBJ1-2
CASCSGRYSYEQYF TGTGCCAGCTGTAGCGGGAGATATTCCTACGAGCAGTACTTC TRBV13 14 NA TRBD2 TRBJ2-7
CASSESSRENTGELFF TGCGCCAGCAGTGAGTCGAGCAGGGAGAACACCGGGGAGCTGTTTTTT TRBV10-1 16 NA NA TRBJ2-2
CAISGRDYTGELFF TGTGCCATCAGTGGGAGGGACTACACCGGGGAGCTGTTTTTT TRBV10-3 14 NA NA TRBJ2-2
CASSQDPGTSGLSTDTQYF TGCGCCAGCAGCCAAGATCCCGGGACTAGCGGGCTTAGCACAGATACGCAGTATTTT TRBV4-1 19 once TRBD2 TRBJ2-3
CAWSLTGIYGYTF TGTGCCTGGAGTCTTACAGGGATCTATGGCTACACCTTC TRBV30 13 NA NA TRBJ1-2
CASSGTSGRVGETQYF TGCGCCAGCAGTGGGACTAGCGGGAGGGTAGGGGAGACCCAGTACTTC TRBV10-1 16 NA TRBD2 TRBJ2-5
CASSLQGAGTEAFF TGTGCCAGCAGTCTACAGGGGGCTGGCACTGAAGCTTTCTTT TRBV6-2/TRBV6-3 14 few TRBD1 TRBJ1-1
CASSLGSGRQPSEQYF TGTGCCAGCAGCTTGGGGAGCGGGAGGCAGCCCAGCGAGCAGTACTTC TRBV13 16 NA TRBD2 TRBJ2-7
CASSPGGRNSPLHF TGTGCCAGCAGCCCAGGGGGACGGAATTCACCCCTCCACTTT TRBV7-2 14 NA TRBD1 TRBJ1-6
CASSWPRQETQYF TGTGCCAGCAGCTGGCCCAGACAAGAGACCCAGTACTTC TRBV5-4 13 NA NA TRBJ2-5
CASSLTPLQGGYYSPLHF TGTGCCAGCAGCTTAACCCCTCTTCAGGGAGGGTACTATTCACCCCTCCACTTT TRBV7-3 18 many NA TRBJ1-6
CASSPWTGGNEQFF TGTGCCAGCTCACCATGGACAGGGGGCAATGAGCAGTTCTTC TRBV18 14 NA TRBD1 TRBJ2-1
CASSEYRAHQPQHF TGTGCCAGCAGTGAATACAGGGCTCATCAGCCCCAGCATTTT TRBV6-1 14 NA NA TRBJ1-5
CASSDSKQNTGELFF TGTGCCAGCAGTGACTCGAAACAGAACACCGGGGAGCTGTTTTTT TRBV6-4 15 few NA TRBJ2-2
CATSRGTGYNEQFF TGTGCCACCAGCAGAGGGACAGGGTACAATGAGCAGTTCTTC TRBV15 14 NA TRBD1 TRBJ2-1
CASSYSGQANTEAFF TGTGCCAGCAGTTACTCGGGACAGGCTAACACTGAAGCTTTCTTT TRBV6-5 15 NA TRBD1 TRBJ1-1
CASSPNGWEGNQPQHF TGCGCCAGCAGCCCAAACGGGTGGGAGGGCAATCAGCCCCAGCATTTT TRBV5-1 16 NA NA TRBJ1-5
CASSLGTSGADTQYF TGTGCCAGTAGTTTAGGGACTAGCGGGGCAGATACGCAGTATTTT TRBV19 15 NA TRBD2 TRBJ2-3
CATRLGGPAYNEQFF TGTGCCACCCGACTCGGCGGGCCGGCCTACAATGAGCAGTTCTTC TRBV15 15 few NA TRBJ2-1
CASSQAFTSDPEQFF TGCGCCAGCAGCCAAGCTTTCACTAGCGACCCTGAGCAGTTCTTC TRBV4-3 15 NA TRBD2 TRBJ2-1
CASSPGGSKNIQYF TGTGCCAGCAGCCCAGGGGGCTCCAAAAACATTCAGTACTTC TRBV11-2 14 NA TRBD1 TRBJ2-4
CASSTTSGRFQETQYF TGTGCCAGCAGCACAACTAGCGGGAGGTTTCAGGAGACCCAGTACTTC TRBV13 16 NA TRBD2 TRBJ2-5
CASRSGAGNEQFF TGTGCCAGCCGAAGCGGAGCGGGCAATGAGCAGTTCTTC TRBV2 13 NA NA TRBJ2-1
CASSPRLVSSFTNEQFF TGTGCCAGCAGCCCCCGACTAGTCTCCTCATTTACAAATGAGCAGTTCTTC TRBV14 17 once NA TRBJ2-1
CASSLSQNYGYTF TGTGCCAGCAGCTTATCTCAGAACTATGGCTACACCTTC TRBV11-2 13 NA NA TRBJ1-2
CAWTRTGGFYNSPLHF TGTGCCTGGACCAGAACAGGGGGCTTCTATAATTCACCCCTCCACTTT TRBV30 16 few TRBD1 TRBJ1-6
CASSQAGTGREKLFF TGCGCCAGCAGCCAAGCCGGGACAGGGCGTGAAAAACTGTTTTTT TRBV4-3 15 NA TRBD1 TRBJ1-4
CASSLSLSNEQFF TGCGCCAGCAGCTTGAGCTTGTCTAATGAGCAGTTCTTC TRBV5-1 13 few NA TRBJ2-1
CASSPRETQYF TGTGCCAGCTCACCGAGGGAGACCCAGTACTTC TRBV18 11 once NA TRBJ2-5
CAWSFGLAGGNEQFF TGTGCCTGGAGTTTTGGACTAGCGGGAGGCAATGAGCAGTTCTTC TRBV30 15 NA TRBD2 TRBJ2-1
CASSLWARGTYNEQFF TGTGCCAGCAGTTTATGGGCCAGGGGCACCTACAATGAGCAGTTCTTC TRBV27 16 NA NA TRBJ2-1
CASSLVQGLLDEQYF TGTGCCAGCAGCTTAGTGCAGGGGCTCCTAGACGAGCAGTACTTC TRBV7-9 15 NA NA TRBJ2-7
CASSQSGTVIEAFF TGTGCCAGCAGCCAGTCCGGGACAGTCATTGAAGCTTTCTTT TRBV14 14 NA TRBD1 TRBJ1-1
CASSSALAGEGNEQFF TGTGCCAGCAGCTCTGCCCTAGCGGGAGAGGGCAATGAGCAGTTCTTC TRBV7-6 16 NA TRBD2 TRBJ2-1
CASSSSTGGSPLHF TGTGCCAGCAGCAGCTCGACAGGAGGTTCACCCCTCCACTTT TRBV5-4 14 NA NA TRBJ1-6
CASSPLTGQWSLGKLF TGTGCCAGCAGTCCACTAACGGGACAGTGGTCGCTGGGAAAGCTTTTT TRBV28 16 NA TRBD1 TRBJ1-4
CASSSGTVVYEQYF TGTGCCAGCAGTTCCGGGACTGTAGTTTACGAGCAGTACTTC TRBV6-5 14 few NA TRBJ2-7
CASSIAGLGNIQYF TGTGCCAGTAGTATAGCAGGGTTGGGAAACATTCAGTACTTC TRBV19 14 NA NA TRBJ2-4
CAWSAFLAGGPVRNEQFF TGTGCCTGGAGCGCATTTCTAGCGGGAGGGCCGGTTAGAAATGAGCAGTTCTTC TRBV30 18 NA TRBD2 TRBJ2-1
CASSSRQGKISGVHNEQFF TGTGCCAGCAGCTCCCGACAGGGGAAGATTTCGGGTGTCCACAATGAGCAGTTCTTC TRBV7-2 19 NA TRBD1 TRBJ2-1
CASRHGQANTGELFF TGTGCCAGTAGGCATGGACAGGCTAACACCGGGGAGCTGTTTTTT TRBV19 15 NA TRBD1 TRBJ2-2
CASSLDGTAEAYREQFF TGCGCCAGCAGCTTGGACGGGACAGCGGAGGCTTATCGTGAGCAGTTCTTC TRBV5-1 17 once TRBD1 TRBJ2-1
CASSPRRVNTEAFF TGTGCCAGCAGCCCCCGCCGGGTTAACACTGAAGCTTTCTTT TRBV7-2 14 once NA TRBJ1-1
CASSTFDTYYGYTF TGTGCCAGCAGTACATTCGACACCTACTATGGCTACACCTTC TRBV6-6 14 NA NA TRBJ1-2
CATSDSYNEQFF TGTGCCACCAGTGACTCGTACAATGAGCAGTTCTTC TRBV24-1 12 NA NA TRBJ2-1
CASSQTSGSSDTQYF TGTGCCAGCAGCCAGACTAGCGGGAGTTCAGATACGCAGTATTTT TRBV14 15 NA TRBD2 TRBJ2-3
CASSPQGYYGYTF TGTGCCAGCAGCCCTCAGGGATACTATGGCTACACCTTC TRBV7-8 13 NA NA TRBJ1-2
CATSRGVDRGNTEAFF TGTGCCACCAGCAGAGGGGTAGACAGGGGGAACACTGAAGCTTTCTTT TRBV15 16 once TRBD1 TRBJ1-1
CASSQTGFMETQYF TGTGCCAGCAGCCAGACAGGGTTCATGGAGACCCAGTACTTC TRBV14 14 NA TRBD1 TRBJ2-5
CASSSVAGANQPQHF TGTGCCAGCAGCTCCGTAGCAGGGGCAAATCAGCCCCAGCATTTT TRBV28 15 NA NA TRBJ1-5